Below, one T cell receptor (beta chain) is given with its context. Its antigen is still unknown. Sequencing used immunoSEQ multiplex PCR; TCRdb keeps in-frame clones, though not all of them. Of tens of thousands of clones listed, over 75% are singletons. These data originate in a study of CD4 T cells in relation to SARS-CoV-2 and coronaviruses. General study findings and limits: Each donor contributed either pre-pandemic or post-infection samples, not both.

The trim removed 0 bases at V and 14 bases at J, leaving 9 bases unmatched. This CDR3 is built from 15 residues. CDR1 is MDHEN and CDR2 is SYDVKM in the germline V gene. The chain is built from TRBV28 and TRBJ2-3; 12 positions match TRBD2. This clonotype was obtained from an adult with COVID-19. The material sequenced was naive CD4+ T cells from PBMCs, cultured in vitro. Subset of the sample: naive CD4+ T cells isolated by negative enrichment. CDR3 protein: CASSLWRLAGGPVYF. CDR3 DNA sequence: TGTGCCAGCAGTTTATGGAGGCTAGCGGGAGGGCCGGTGTATTTT.